The source of this T cell receptor beta chain is a study of blood T cell repertoires in COVID-19. Study at large: COVID-19 samples, acute and convalescent, were from the United States, Italy and Spain. Sample material is recorded as cDNA or gDNA derived from T cells, B-cell-depleted T cells, or PBMCs.

In the authors' methods: It was from reference gene primer amplification that nucleated cell counts were estimated. Sequencing used immunoSEQ multiplex PCR; TCRdb keeps in-frame clones, though not all of them. The D gene and trimming were derived from the DNA, and the V and J assignments and clone size from that table. The profile shows under 45,000 clones, 89% of them singletons. This CDR3 region has 14 residues. The V and J ends lost 4 bases and 5 bases, in that order; junction bases with no gene match: 7. Germline lookup yields CDR1 LGHNA and CDR2 YNFKEQ. The receptor was derived from a human donor in a cohort sampled during active COVID-19. This rearrangement joins TRBV4-2 to TRBJ2-5, with 7 bases fitting TRBD1. Input material: peripheral blood. CDR3 nucleotides: TGTGCCAGCAGCCTACCGGGACAGAAGGAGACCCAGTACTTC. Its protein product is CASSLPGQKETQYF.